This T cell receptor (beta chain) was identified during a study of OX40 agonist ivuxolimab in advanced cancers. Across the whole study: In this trial design, patients received ivuxolimab intravenously at 0.01 to 10 mg/kg every 2 weeks. Averaging 60 years in age, with a range of roughly 20 to 90, the cohort was approximately 87% male.

V gave up 5 bases and J gave up 9 bases, with 14 bases separating them. The CDR3 consists of 13 residues. Germline-derived CDR1 and CDR2 are SEHNR and FQNEAQ (reference sequence). Autoimmune disease history or systemic immunosuppression barred patients. This clone was seen more than once but under ten times. Sequencing was performed with immunoSEQ multiplex PCR; in TCRdb, only in-frame clones are kept and a portion is missing. In the table there are more than 65,000 clones, 89% of which are singletons. This TCR came from an adult with an advanced solid tumor such as melanoma, head and neck, liver or kidney cancer. The chain carries TRBV7-9 and TRBJ2-4; D perhaps matches TRBD1 (6 bases). The sample in question was CD4+ or CD8+ T cells sorted from blood, obtained in a trial of the OX40 agonist ivuxolimab. The DNA for the CDR3 is TGTGCCAGCAGCCCAGCCGCACAGGGCATTCAGTACTTC. This encodes CASSPAAQGIQYF.